A single sample gave rise to the 28 T cell receptor beta chains below, sequenced in a study of Tregs in tolerant kidney transplant recipients. Assay: immunoSEQ multiplex PCR; the TCRdb copy retains only in-frame clones and omits some. The repertoire table contains under 35,000 clones. The sample consisted of CD8+ T cells from blood, taken before the transplant. The receptors stem from a human donor who received a combined kidney and bone marrow transplant.

Details on this clone: The read gets to within 3 residues of the CDR3 end, and the germline J gene fills in the rest. The genes are TRBV5-6 and TRBJ2-3; no clear D. The germline CDR1 and CDR2 sequences are SGHDT and YYEEEE. V was shortened by 1 base and J by 0 bases, with 9 bases between the two germline ends. This CDR3 comprises 15 residues. The CDR3 DNA, read in part, is TGTGCCAGCAGCTTGCCTGTGTCTAGCACAGATACG. The encoded protein is CASSLPVSSTDT. The whole CDR3 sequence is CASSLPVSSTDTQYF.

Concerning this clone itself: The CDR3 extends 3 residues past the end of the read, so its final part is completed from the germline J gene. This rearrangement joins TRBV30 to TRBJ2-1; D is possibly TRBD1 (5 bases). This CDR3 is built from 11 residues. Trimming cost V 4 bases and J 8 bases, with 9 bases left between them. The germline V gene encodes CDR1 GTSNPN and CDR2 SVGIG (reference sequence). CDR3 amino acids: CAWKGFDEQFF. CDR3 bases read: TGTGCCTGGAAGGGGTTCGATGAG.

Regarding this clone: Coverage ceases 3 residues before the CDR3 finishes, and the germline J gene fills in the end. The chain couples TRBV19 to TRBJ2-7; 8 nucleotides line up with TRBD1. This CDR3 region has 15 residues. Germline V gene data show CDR1 as LNHDA and CDR2 as SQIVND (reference sequence). V gave up 1 base and J gave up 5 bases; unmatched junction bases: 7. The sequenced CDR3 bases are TGTGCCAGTAGTATAGCAGGGACAGGATCGAACGAG. Encoded protein: CASSIAGTGSNE. The entire CDR3 sequence reads CASSIAGTGSNEQYF.

As to this clone: The read falls 3 residues short of the CDR3 end, and the missing part is taken from the germline J gene. The rearrangement links TRBV11-3 to TRBJ2-4; no definite D call. The CDR3 contains 13 residues. Germline V gives CDR1 SGHNT, CDR2 YENEEA. The CDR3 DNA, read in part, is TGTGCCAGCAGCTCGGAAACGGGTGATATT. It is translated as CASSSETGDI. In full, the CDR3 reads CASSSETGDIQYF.

As to this clone: The read stops 3 residues short of the end of the CDR3; the missing end is completed from the germline J gene. The chain recombines TRBV2 with TRBJ2-1; 15 nucleotides match TRBD2. The trim removed 2 bases at V and 4 bases at J, leaving 3 bases unmatched. This CDR3 contains 17 residues. Germline assignment: CDR1 SNHLY and CDR2 FYNNEI. The CDR3 reads CASSEWGLAGGYNEQFF. CDR3 bases read: TGTGCCAGCAGTGAATGGGGACTAGCGGGAGGTTACAATGAG. Using reference TRBV2 and TRBJ2-1 for the parts outside the CDR3, the full variable domain is EPEVTQTPSHQVTQMGQEVILRCVPISNHLYFYWYRQILGQKVEFLVSFYNNEISEKSEIFDDQFSVERPDGSNFTLKIRSTKLEDSAMYFCASSEWGLAGGYNEQFFGPGTRLTVL.

For this clone: The DNA ends 3 residues before the CDR3 does, and the rest of the CDR3 is filled in from the germline J gene. V usage is TRBV29-1 and J usage is TRBJ2-2; D might be TRBD1 (6 bases). V gave up 5 bases and J gave up 1 base, with 8 bases separating them. Germline V lookup: CDR1 SQVTM, CDR2 ANQGSEA. This CDR3 has 13 residues. CDR3 in amino acids: CSVLTGNTGELFF. The sequenced CDR3 bases are TGCAGCGTTCTGACAGGGAACACCGGGGAG.

To note about this clone: The sequenced fragment ends 3 residues before the CDR3 boundary, so the rest is inferred from the germline J gene. The chain links TRBV5-8 to TRBJ2-7; perhaps TRBD2 as D (5 bases). The V gene lost 3 bases and the J gene lost 2 bases, with 15 bases spanning the gap. The germline CDR1 and CDR2 sequences are SGHTS and YDEGEE. The CDR3 runs 15 residues. The CDR3 region is CASSSDSSLAYEQYF. The CDR3 DNA, read in part, is TGTGCCAGCAGCTCGGACTCGTCCCTGGCCTACGAG.

Note on this clone: Read sequence stops 3 residues before the CDR3 end, and the germline J gene provides the missing end. V is TRBV7-2 and J is TRBJ2-1; maybe TRBD2 (5 bases). The germline V gene encodes CDR1 SGHTA and CDR2 FQGNSA. The V gene lost 7 bases and the J gene lost 6 bases, with 13 bases spanning the gap. The CDR3 loop spans 13 amino acids. CDR3 DNA (partial): TGTGCCAGCACCCGGTCCGAGGGCAATGAG. Its protein is CASTRSEGNE. In full, the CDR3 reads CASTRSEGNEQFF. Variable domain in full (rest from reference TRBV7-2 and TRBJ2-1): GAGVSQSPSNKVTEKGKDVELRCDPISGHTALYWYRQSLGQGLEFLIYFQGNSAPDKSGLPSDRFSAERTGGSVSTLTIQRTQQEDSAVYLCASTRSEGNEQFFGPGTRLTVL.

Notes on this clone: The read stops 3 residues short of the end of the CDR3; the missing end is completed from the germline J gene. The rearrangement links TRBV13 to TRBJ2-7; 9 bases map to TRBD1. The germline V gene encodes CDR1 PRHDT and CDR2 FYEKMQ (reference sequence). There are 13 residues in the CDR3. After removal of 5 bases from V and 3 bases from J, the junction contained 2 bases not matched to a gene. CDR3 bases read: TGTGCCAGCAGCCCGGGACAGGGCTACGAG. This translates into CASSPGQGYE. The entire CDR3 reads CASSPGQGYEQYF. The full variable domain, completed using reference TRBV13 and TRBJ2-7, is AAGVIQSPRHLIKEKRETATLKCYPIPRHDTVYWYQQGPGQDPQFLISFYEKMQSDKGSIPDRFSAQQFSDYHSELNMSSLELGDSALYFCASSPGQGYEQYFGPGTRLTVT.

The DNA read from the CDR3 is TGCAGTGCCACGACTAGCGGGGAAGAGACC. Protein sequence: CSATTSGEET. The CDR3 as a whole reads CSATTSGEETQYF. This sequence joins TRBV20-1 and TRBJ2-5; 11 nucleotides match TRBD2. The observed sequence ends 3 residues before the CDR3 terminus, with the missing tail filled in from the germline J gene. V shed 6 bases, J shed 3 bases, and the junction held 3 bases outside the gene matches. In germline, CDR1 is DFQATT, CDR2 SNEGSKA (reference sequence). The CDR3 sequence is 13 residues long.

On this clone itself: The read comes to an end 3 residues before the CDR3 does, leaving the germline J gene to fill in the end. This chain uses TRBV5-1 with TRBJ2-2; D is perhaps TRBD1 (6 bases). V lost 0 bases and J 1 base, leaving 7 bases between the germline ends. Germline V gives CDR1 SGHRS, CDR2 YFSETQ. The CDR3 runs 15 residues. CDR3 sequence reads: CASSLADRNTGELFF. CDR3 DNA, as far as it was read: TGCGCCAGCAGCTTGGCGGACAGGAACACCGGGGAG.

Regarding this clone: The read halts 3 residues ahead of the CDR3 end, with the missing end drawn from the germline J gene. The chain has TRBV19 and TRBJ1-1; tentatively, D is TRBD1 (5 bases). The germline V gene has CDR1 LNHDA and CDR2 SQIVND (reference sequence). The V gene lost 3 bases and the J gene lost 1 base, with 12 bases spanning the gap. This CDR3 contains 15 residues. Partial CDR3 DNA: TGTGCCAGTAGTATTGATAGGGGTTGGAACACTGAA. It is translated as CASSIDRGWNTE. The complete CDR3 reads CASSIDRGWNTEAFF.

As for this clone: Coverage ceases 3 residues before the CDR3 finishes, and the germline J gene fills in the end. The chain links TRBV25-1 to TRBJ2-7, with D possibly being TRBD1 or TRBD2 (5 bases each). Trimming shortened V by 10 bases and J by 6 bases, and 16 bases separated the two germline ends. CDR1 is MGHDK, CDR2 SYGVNS, per germline. The CDR3 length is 12 residues. The part of the CDR3 DNA that was read is TGTGCCACCCAGACCGTGAGGGGCGAG. Protein sequence: CATQTVRGE. The complete CDR3 protein is CATQTVRGEQYF.

Comment on this clone: The read ends 3 residues early relative to the CDR3; the germline J gene fills the gap. The gene calls are TRBV27 and TRBJ1-5, with 7 bases aligning to TRBD1. Per germline, CDR1 MNHEY and CDR2 SMNVEV (reference sequence). The CDR3 runs to 16 residues. The trim removed 2 bases at V and 2 bases at J, leaving 6 bases unmatched. The CDR3 here is CASSLLYGQGNQPQHF. The part of the CDR3 DNA that was read is TGTGCCAGCAGTTTACTGTATGGACAGGGCAATCAGCCC.

Regarding this clone: The read falls 3 residues short of the CDR3 end, and the missing part is taken from the germline J gene. The chain recombines TRBV20-1 with TRBJ2-1; TRBD2 agrees at 9 bases. The CDR3 has 18 residues. V lost 0 bases, J lost 0 bases, and 9 bases stayed unmatched. Germline lookup yields CDR1 DFQATT and CDR2 SNEGSKA (reference sequence). The part of the CDR3 DNA that was read is TGCAGTGCTAGAGATTTCCGGCTAGCGGGACCCTCCTACAATGAG. As protein: CSARDFRLAGPSYNE. The CDR3 in full is CSARDFRLAGPSYNEQFF.

About this clone: The read ends 3 residues early relative to the CDR3; the germline J gene fills the gap. The chain combines TRBV7-3 with TRBJ2-3, with 9 bases aligning to TRBD2. V lost 5 bases to trimming and J lost 3 bases; unmatched junction nucleotides: 6. Looked up from germline, CDR1 is SGHTA and CDR2 is FQGTGA. The CDR3 runs 15 residues. The CDR3 DNA, read in part, is TGTGCCAGCAGCGCAGCGGGAGGTGGAACAGATACG. Amino acid sequence: CASSAAGGGTDT. The CDR3 as a whole reads CASSAAGGGTDTQYF.

Regarding this clone: Sequencing ends 3 residues short of the CDR3 end; the germline J gene provides the rest. The chain is built from TRBV7-9 and TRBJ2-7; 13 bases map to TRBD2. This CDR3 is 15 amino acids long. Germline V gene data show CDR1 as SEHNR and CDR2 as FQNEAQ (reference sequence). The junction had 2 bases not matched to a gene; V was cut back by 1 base and J by 5 bases. This CDR3 is CASSLGTSGSDEQYF. Incomplete CDR3 DNA: TGTGCCAGCAGCTTAGGGACTAGCGGGAGTGACGAG.

Concerning this clone itself: From the germline J gene comes the end of the CDR3, since the read stops 3 residues before it. The chain carries TRBV10-1 and TRBJ2-1, with 12 nucleotides matching TRBD2. The CDR3 spans 16 residues. The V segment lost 6 bases and the J segment 2 bases; nucleotides outside the gene matches: 5. Germline V CDR1 and CDR2: WNHNN, SYGVQD (reference sequence). This CDR3 reads CASSGGTSGPYNEQFF. The DNA read from the CDR3 is TGCGCCAGCAGCGGCGGGACTAGCGGGCCCTACAATGAG.

In the case of this clone: The DNA ends 3 residues before the CDR3 does, and the rest of the CDR3 is filled in from the germline J gene. The rearrangement links TRBV5-1 to TRBJ2-7; maybe TRBD1 (5 bases). Germline V gene lookup returns CDR1 SGHRS and CDR2 YFSETQ. This CDR3 comprises 14 residues. Deletions cut 3 bases from V and 0 bases from J, with 10 bases between. CDR3 residues: CASSYYRSSYEQYF. CDR3 bases read: TGCGCCAGCAGCTATTACAGGAGCTCCTACGAG.

The CDR3 sequence: CASSTTGGSGNTIYF. CDR3 bases read: TGTGCCAGTAGTACGACAGGGGGCTCTGGAAACACC. V usage is TRBV19 and J usage is TRBJ1-3; 9 bases line up with TRBD1. The read gets to within 3 residues of the CDR3 end, and the germline J gene fills in the rest. Germline CDR1 is LNHDA and CDR2 is SQIVND (reference sequence). The CDR3 consists of 15 residues. Trimming cost V 4 bases and J 0 bases; bases outside gene matches: 1. The full variable domain, in which reference TRBV19 and TRBJ1-3 provide the parts outside the CDR3, is DGGITQSPKYLFRKEGQNVTLSCEQNLNHDAMYWYRQDPGQGLRLIYYSQIVNDFQKGDIAEGYSVSREKKESFPLTVTSAQKNPTAFYLCASSTTGGSGNTIYFGEGSWLTVV.

The CDR3 loop reads CSASQQHHNEQFF. Incomplete CDR3 DNA: TGCAGTGCTAGTCAACAACACCACAATGAG. J is TRBJ2-1 and V is TRBV20-1, with D hard to call. The read ends 3 residues early relative to the CDR3; the germline J gene fills the gap. V gave up 3 bases and J gave up 5 bases, with 11 bases separating them. The germline gives CDR1 DFQATT, CDR2 SNEGSKA (reference sequence). This CDR3 is 13 amino acids long.

As regards this clone: The CDR3 is cut off 3 residues early in the read; its end comes from the germline J gene. The gene calls are TRBV11-2 and TRBJ2-7, with D perhaps TRBD2 (6 bases). Germline values: CDR1 SGHAT, CDR2 FQNNGV. V shed 3 bases and J shed 5 bases, with 14 bases lying between them. This CDR3 has 14 residues. CDR3 DNA, as far as it was read: TGTGCCAGCAGCTTGGCGGGGATAAGTGACGAG. It yields the protein CASSLAGISDE. The whole CDR3 sequence reads CASSLAGISDEQYF. The entire variable domain, with the rest obtained from reference TRBV11-2 and TRBJ2-7, is as follows: EAGVAQSPRYKIIEKRQSVAFWCNPISGHATLYWYQQILGQGPKLLIQFQNNGVVDDSQLPKDRFSAERLKGVDSTLKIQPAKLEDSAVYLCASSLAGISDEQYFGPGTRLTVT.

Its frequency marks this clone as medium-sized. Sequencing ends 3 residues short of the CDR3 end; the germline J gene provides the rest. The V call is TRBV20-1, the J call TRBJ2-1; D tentatively reads TRBD1 or TRBD2 (5 bases each). The CDR3 loop spans 15 amino acids. CDR1 is DFQATT and CDR2 is SNEGSKA in the germline V gene (reference sequence). The V gene lost 6 bases and the J gene lost 4 bases, with 19 bases spanning the gap. The CDR3 reads CSASVGPRVYNEQFF. Partial CDR3 DNA: TGCAGTGCCAGCGTGGGGCCGAGGGTTTACAATGAG.

Points on this clone: The read falls 3 residues short of the CDR3 end, and the missing part is taken from the germline J gene. V usage is TRBV13 and J usage is TRBJ2-2; TRBD2 might be the D (6 bases). CDR3 length: 13 amino acids. Deletions cut 6 bases from V and 6 bases from J, with 11 bases between. Germline CDR1 is PRHDT and CDR2 is FYEKMQ (reference sequence). The sequenced CDR3 bases are TGTGCCAGCAGGGGACTTCGTGCCGGGGAG. It specifies CASRGLRAGE. The entire CDR3 protein is CASRGLRAGELFF.

On this clone itself: The read falls 3 residues short of the CDR3 end, and the missing part is taken from the germline J gene. The chain carries TRBV19 and TRBJ2-2; 9 positions match TRBD2. From germline, CDR1 is LNHDA and CDR2 SQIVND (reference sequence). CDR3 size: 16 residues. V gave up 2 bases and J gave up 0 bases; unmatched junction bases: 1. The CDR3 is CASSILAGANTGELFF. The covered CDR3 bases are TGTGCCAGTAGTATATTAGCGGGGGCGAACACCGGGGAG.

On this clone: The read gets to within 3 residues of the CDR3 end, and the germline J gene fills in the rest. This chain connects TRBV20-1 to TRBJ2-1, with 11 bases matching TRBD2. This CDR3 has 14 amino acids. V lost 6 bases and J lost 3; bases outside the gene matches: 4. CDR1 and CDR2 (germline): DFQATT, SNEGSKA (reference sequence). The DNA read from the CDR3 is TGCAGTGCGTCGACTAGCGGGAACTACAATGAG. Residues: CSASTSGNYNE. The CDR3 reads in full as CSASTSGNYNEQFF.

Comments on this clone: The read gets to within 3 residues of the CDR3 end, and the germline J gene fills in the rest. This sequence joins TRBV7-6 and TRBJ1-1; TRBD1 matches 8 bases. V dropped 5 bases and J dropped 2; count of bases not matched to a gene: 7. Looked up from germline, CDR1 is SGHVS and CDR2 is FNYEAQ. The CDR3 covers 15 residues. The covered CDR3 bases are TGTGCCAGCAGCAATTACGGACAGGGAAACACTGAA. Protein: CASSNYGQGNTE. The entire CDR3 protein reads CASSNYGQGNTEAFF.

About this clone: Coverage ceases 3 residues before the CDR3 finishes, and the germline J gene fills in the end. The chain couples TRBV7-2 to TRBJ1-1; TRBD1 aligns across 9 bases. The CDR3 loop spans 13 amino acids. Germline V CDR1 and CDR2: SGHTA, FQGNSA. The trim removed 4 bases at V and 6 bases at J, leaving 3 bases unmatched. CDR3 bases read: TGTGCCAGCAGCTGGGACAGGGTCGCTGAA. This sequence encodes CASSWDRVAE. The full CDR3 protein reads CASSWDRVAEAFF.